The 9 T cell receptor beta chains below all came from one sample that was sequenced in a study of blood T cell repertoires in COVID-19. Sequencing used immunoSEQ multiplex PCR; TCRdb keeps in-frame clones, though not all of them. In the table there are some 220,000 clones, over 80% of which are singletons. Sequences were obtained from peripheral blood. The receptor source for this set is a woman in her thirties with COVID-19, enrolled during active disease.

This rearrangement joins TRBV6-5 to TRBJ1-2; the match to TRBD1 covers 7 bases. Germline V CDR1 and CDR2: MNHEY, SVGAGI. V dropped 6 bases and J dropped 4; count of bases not matched to a gene: 8. The CDR3 consists of 14 residues. CDR3 protein: CASRAQQGLYGYTF. For the CDR3, the DNA is TGTGCCAGCAGAGCCCAACAGGGGCTCTATGGCTACACCTTC.

This chain joins TRBV18 and TRBJ2-1; D uncertain. The CDR3 totals 16 residues. The germline V and J ends were trimmed by 3 bases and 0 bases, with 12 bases remaining between them. In germline, CDR1 is KGHSH, CDR2 LQKENI. The CDR3 nucleotides read TGTGCCAGCTCACCCCTCCCGGGTAGCTCCTACAATGAGCAGTTCTTC. Amino acid sequence: CASSPLPGSSYNEQFF.

The chain has TRBV19 and TRBJ2-4; D might be TRBD2 (6 bases). This CDR3 is built from 16 residues. Germline V gives CDR1 LNHDA, CDR2 SQIVND (reference sequence). Trimming took 3 bases from V and 3 from J, leaving 15 bases between them. CDR3 in DNA: TGTGCCAGTAGTATTTCTCGGGGGAGTGACAAAAACATTCAGTACTTC. It codes for CASSISRGSDKNIQYF.

The chain recombines TRBV18 with TRBJ1-1, with TRBD1 identical over 7 bases. Trimming took 2 bases from V and 11 from J; bases not matched to a gene: 8. This CDR3 region has 13 residues. Per the germline V gene, CDR1 is KGHSH and CDR2 is LQKENI. The CDR3 DNA reads as TGTGCCAGCTCACCAAAGGAGACAGGGACCGCTTTCTTT. Its protein product is CASSPKETGTAFF.

The chain recombines TRBV6-2 or TRBV6-3 with TRBJ2-5; TRBD2 matches at 7 bases. Germline-derived CDR1 and CDR2 are MNHEY and SVGEGT. V dropped 4 bases and J dropped 1; count of bases not matched to a gene: 3. CDR3 length equals 14 residues. CDR3 region: CASSSTSLQETQYF. CDR3 DNA: TGTGCCAGCAGTTCGACTAGCCTCCAAGAGACCCAGTACTTC.

The chain recombines TRBV6-4 with TRBJ1-5; D might be TRBD1 (5 bases). V lost 6 bases to trimming and J lost 9 bases, with 15 bases between them. The CDR3 has 13 residues. In germline, CDR1 is MRHNA, CDR2 SNTAGT. In DNA, the CDR3 is TGTGCCAGCAGCCGGACAAAAGCCCGGCCCCAGCATTTT. It translates to CASSRTKARPQHF.

This rearrangement joins TRBV9 to TRBJ2-2, with 13 nucleotides matching TRBD2. This CDR3 is 18 amino acids long. The germline CDR1 and CDR2 sequences are SGDLS and YYNGEE. Unmatched junction bases numbered 8, after V lost 4 bases and J lost 2 bases. In nucleotides, the CDR3 is TGTGCCAGCAGCCAAACGGGACTAGCGGGACCCAACACCGGGGAGCTGTTTTTT. Translating gives CASSQTGLAGPNTGELFF.

This clone was seen only once. The chain uses TRBV5-1 and TRBJ1-6, with D perhaps matching TRBD1 (5 bases). V shed 5 bases and J shed 7 bases, with 10 bases lying between them. Germline V lookup: CDR1 SGHRS, CDR2 YFSETQ. The CDR3 is 13 amino acids. CDR3 amino acids: CASREGRNSPLHF. CDR3 bases: TGCGCCAGCAGGGAGGGGAGGAATTCACCCCTCCACTTT.

The chain has TRBV6-5 and TRBJ2-3; weak D call: TRBD1 (5 bases). Trimming left V 4 bases short and J 4 bases short, with 15 bases between. CDR3 length equals 15 residues. Germline V lookup: CDR1 MNHEY, CDR2 SVGAGI. CDR3 in amino acids: CASSSVDRFADTQYF. CDR3 nucleotides: TGTGCCAGCAGTTCCGTCGACAGATTCGCAGATACGCAGTATTTT.